A selection of T cell receptor beta chains follows, all from one sample in a study of HIV-infected patients and healthy controls. TCRdb used MiXCR to reprocess the 5' RACE reads, holding one entry per CDR3 protein. The sample lists about 10,000 distinct CDR3 sequences; more than 9% were seen once. The sequences come from blood, collected before antiretroviral therapy. The receptors were gathered from an adult with HIV infection. Each CDR3 is given with its conserved first and last residue. D genes are given only for firm matches. Only part of the rows carry a size: once, few, many, or a class if the clone is expanded.

TRBV4-3	TRBJ2-7	many	NA	TGCGCCAGCAGCCAAGGGGCGAGCTCCTACGAGCAGTACTTC	CASSQGASSYEQYF
TRBV30	TRBJ1-1	NA	NA	TGTGCCTGGAGAGGGAGGGCCCCGACTGAAGCTTTCTTT	CAWRGRAPTEAFF
TRBV7-2	TRBJ1-4	many	TRBD1	TGTGCCAGCAGCCCTGAGGGACAGATTAATGAAAAACTGTTTTTT	CASSPEGQINEKLFF
TRBV5-6	TRBJ2-3	many	NA	TGTGCCAGCAGCTTCGCGACCGGGACACTTAACACAGATACGCAGTATTTT	CASSFATGTLNTDTQYF
TRBV7-2	TRBJ2-7	NA	TRBD1	TGTGCCAGCAGATGGAGCCAGGACAGGGTCTACGAGCAGTACTTC	CASRWSQDRVYEQYF
TRBV2	TRBJ1-2	many	NA	TGTGCCAGCAGTGAATCGGGGGACTCGCGAGGCTACACCTTC	CASSESGDSRGYTF
TRBV6-2/TRBV6-3	TRBJ2-7	many	TRBD2	TGTGCCAGCAGTTACTTCGCGGGAGGAGCGGGAGCGAATCGGTACGGGCAGTACTTC	CASSYFAGGAGANRYGQYF
TRBV19	TRBJ2-1	few	TRBD2	TGTGCCAGTAGTGTCACGCGGGGGGCGAATGAGCAGTTCTTC	CASSVTRGANEQFF
TRBV6-2/TRBV6-3	TRBJ2-1	many	TRBD2	TGTGCCAGCAGCCAGGAACCGGGACTAGCGGGAGACTCCTACAATGAGCAGTTCTTC	CASSQEPGLAGDSYNEQFF
TRBV4-3	TRBJ2-3	medium-sized	NA	TGCGCCAGCAGCCAAGAAACTAGCTCTAGCACAGATACGCAGTATTTT	CASSQETSSSTDTQYF
TRBV29-1	TRBJ2-1	many	NA	TGCAGCGTTGAGAGGACTAACAATGAGCAGTTCTTC	CSVERTNNEQFF
TRBV28	TRBJ2-3	many	TRBD2	TGTGCCAGCAGTTCACTAGCGGAAGGAGATACGCAGTATTTT	CASSSLAEGDTQYF
TRBV5-6	TRBJ2-1	once	NA	TGTGCCAGCAGCTTGGTTAACAGGGTCTCCTACAATGAGCAGTTCTTC	CASSLVNRVSYNEQFF
TRBV5-6	TRBJ2-5	medium-sized	NA	TGTGCCAGCAGCTTGGCCAGGGAGGAGACCCAGTACTTC	CASSLAREETQYF
TRBV20-1	TRBJ2-1	many	TRBD2	TGCAGTGGAGCCTCCGGGACTAGCTCCTACAATGAGCAGTTCTTC	CSGASGTSSYNEQFF
TRBV29-1	TRBJ2-2	many	NA	TGCAGCGTTACCCCGGACACGTCCGGCGGGGAGCTGTTTTTT	CSVTPDTSGGELFF
TRBV20-1	TRBJ2-1	many	NA	TGCAGTGCTAGGTCTCCAACAGGATACAATGAGCAGTTCTTC	CSARSPTGYNEQFF
TRBV7-6	TRBJ2-7	many	NA	TGTGCCAGCAGCCCCACGGTCAAGGGAGAGCAGTACTTC	CASSPTVKGEQYF
TRBV19	TRBJ2-1	many	NA	TGTGCCAGTAGTCCACGACAGGTACTTACCTCCTACAGTGAGCAGTTCTTC	CASSPRQVLTSYSEQFF
TRBV6-5	TRBJ1-3	many	NA	TGTGCCAGCAGGCTAACCTCTGGAAACACCATATATTTT	CASRLTSGNTIYF